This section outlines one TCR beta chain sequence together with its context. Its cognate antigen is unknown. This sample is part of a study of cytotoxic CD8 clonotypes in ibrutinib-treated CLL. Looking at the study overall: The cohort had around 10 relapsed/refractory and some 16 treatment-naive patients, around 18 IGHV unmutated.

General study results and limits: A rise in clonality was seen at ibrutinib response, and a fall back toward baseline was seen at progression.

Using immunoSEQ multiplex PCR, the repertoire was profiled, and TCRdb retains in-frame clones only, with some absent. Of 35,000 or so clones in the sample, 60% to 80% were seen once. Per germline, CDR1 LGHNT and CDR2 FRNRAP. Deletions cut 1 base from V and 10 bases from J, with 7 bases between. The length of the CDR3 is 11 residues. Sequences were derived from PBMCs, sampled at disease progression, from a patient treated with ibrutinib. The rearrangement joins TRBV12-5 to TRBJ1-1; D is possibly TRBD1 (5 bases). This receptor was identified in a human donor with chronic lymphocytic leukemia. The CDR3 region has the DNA TGTGCTAGTGGTTTGGGGGGGAGAGCTTTCTTT. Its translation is CASGLGGRAFF.